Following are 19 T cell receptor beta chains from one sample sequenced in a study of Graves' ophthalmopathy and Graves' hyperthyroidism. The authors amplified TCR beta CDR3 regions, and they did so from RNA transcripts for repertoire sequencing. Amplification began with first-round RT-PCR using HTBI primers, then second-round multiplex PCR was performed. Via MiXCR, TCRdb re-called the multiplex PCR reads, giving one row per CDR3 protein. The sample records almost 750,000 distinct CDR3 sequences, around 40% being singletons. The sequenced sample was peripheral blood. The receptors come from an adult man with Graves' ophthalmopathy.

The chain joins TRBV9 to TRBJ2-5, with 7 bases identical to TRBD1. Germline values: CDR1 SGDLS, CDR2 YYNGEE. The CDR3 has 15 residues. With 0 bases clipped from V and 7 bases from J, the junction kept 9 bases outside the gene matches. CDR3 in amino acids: CASSVERQGRGTQYF. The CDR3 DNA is TGTGCCAGCAGCGTAGAGAGACAGGGAAGGGGGACCCAGTACTTC.

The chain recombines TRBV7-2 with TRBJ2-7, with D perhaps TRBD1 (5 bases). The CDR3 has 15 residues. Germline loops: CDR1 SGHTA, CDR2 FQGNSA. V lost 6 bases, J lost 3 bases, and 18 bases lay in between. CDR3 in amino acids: CASRKTSEGVYEQYF. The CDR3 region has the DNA TGTGCCAGCAGAAAGACCTCAGAAGGGGTCTACGAGCAGTACTTC. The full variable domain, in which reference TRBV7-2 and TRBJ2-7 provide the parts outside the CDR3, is GAGVSQSPSNKVTEKGKDVELRCDPISGHTALYWYRQSLGQGLEFLIYFQGNSAPDKSGLPSDRFSAERTGGSVSTLTIQRTQQEDSAVYLCASRKTSEGVYEQYFGPGTRLTVT.

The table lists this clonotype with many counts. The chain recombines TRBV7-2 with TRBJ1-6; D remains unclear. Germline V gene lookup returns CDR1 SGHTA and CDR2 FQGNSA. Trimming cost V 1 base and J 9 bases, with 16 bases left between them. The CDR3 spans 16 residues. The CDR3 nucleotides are TGTGCCAGCAGCTTAGTCGGGGTTCTATTAGGTTCACCCCTCCACTTT. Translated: CASSLVGVLLGSPLHF.

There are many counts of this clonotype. CDR3 sequence (DNA): TGTGCCAGCAGCGAGGACCTGGGGTCCTACGAGCAGTACTTC. Encoded protein: CASSEDLGSYEQYF. The genes are TRBV7-9 and TRBJ2-7; no clear D gene. Trimming pared 5 bases from V and 1 base from J, leaving 12 bases between. The CDR3 has 14 residues. Germline CDR1 reads SEHNR; CDR2 reads FQNEAQ (reference sequence).

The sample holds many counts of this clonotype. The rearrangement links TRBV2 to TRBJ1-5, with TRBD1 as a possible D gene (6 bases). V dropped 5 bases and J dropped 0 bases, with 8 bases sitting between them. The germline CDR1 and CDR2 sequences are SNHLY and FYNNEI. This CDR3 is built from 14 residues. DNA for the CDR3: TGTGCCAGCAGTTGGACAGATAGCAATCAGCCCCAGCATTTT. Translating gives CASSWTDSNQPQHF. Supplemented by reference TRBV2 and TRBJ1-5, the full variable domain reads EPEVTQTPSHQVTQMGQEVILRCVPISNHLYFYWYRQILGQKVEFLVSFYNNEISEKSEIFDDQFSVERPDGSNFTLKIRSTKLEDSAMYFCASSWTDSNQPQHFGDGTRLSIL.

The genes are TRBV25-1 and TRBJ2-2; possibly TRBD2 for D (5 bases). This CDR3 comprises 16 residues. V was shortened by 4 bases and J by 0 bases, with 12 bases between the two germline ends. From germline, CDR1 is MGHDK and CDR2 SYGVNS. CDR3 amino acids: CASSASIGTNTGELFF. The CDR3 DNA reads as TGTGCCAGCAGTGCTAGTATCGGGACGAACACCGGGGAGCTGTTTTTT.

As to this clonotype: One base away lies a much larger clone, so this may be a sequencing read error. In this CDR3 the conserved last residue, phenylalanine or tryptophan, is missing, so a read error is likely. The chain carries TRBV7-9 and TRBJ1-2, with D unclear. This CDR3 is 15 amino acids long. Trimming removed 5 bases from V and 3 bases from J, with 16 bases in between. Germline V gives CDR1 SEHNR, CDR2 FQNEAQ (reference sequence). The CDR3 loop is CASSHETHADYGYTY. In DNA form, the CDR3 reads TGTGCCAGCAGCCACGAGACCCACGCCGACTATGGCTACACCTAC.

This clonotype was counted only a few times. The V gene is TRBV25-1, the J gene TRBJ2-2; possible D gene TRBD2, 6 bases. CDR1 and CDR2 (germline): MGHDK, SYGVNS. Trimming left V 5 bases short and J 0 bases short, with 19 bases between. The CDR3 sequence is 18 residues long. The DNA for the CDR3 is TGTGCCAGCAGTTTATTTGGTCGAGCTAGCGCGAACACCGGGGAGCTGTTTTTT. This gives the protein CASSLFGRASANTGELFF.

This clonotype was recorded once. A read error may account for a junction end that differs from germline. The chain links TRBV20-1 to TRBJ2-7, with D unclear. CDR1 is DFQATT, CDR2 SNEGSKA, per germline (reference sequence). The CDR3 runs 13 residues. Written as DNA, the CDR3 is TGCAATGCTAGGTTTGGCAGCTCCTACGAGCAGTACTTC. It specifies CNARFGSSYEQYF.

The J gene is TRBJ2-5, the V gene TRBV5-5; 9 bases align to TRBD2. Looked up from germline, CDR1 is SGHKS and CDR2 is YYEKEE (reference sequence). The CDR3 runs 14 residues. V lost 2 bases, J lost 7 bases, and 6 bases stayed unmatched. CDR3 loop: CASSLAGAGGTQYF. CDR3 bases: TGTGCCAGCAGCTTAGCCGGAGCGGGGGGGACCCAGTACTTC.

The CDR3 DNA sequence: TGCGCCAGCAGCGCGATAACAGGGGTCAATCAGCCCCAGCATTTT. Its protein product is CASSAITGVNQPQHF. The V and J genes are TRBV10-2 and TRBJ1-5; 7 positions match TRBD1. The CDR3 has 15 residues. Germline values: CDR1 WSHSY, CDR2 SAAADI. V shed 6 bases and J 3 bases; nucleotides not matched to a gene: 8.

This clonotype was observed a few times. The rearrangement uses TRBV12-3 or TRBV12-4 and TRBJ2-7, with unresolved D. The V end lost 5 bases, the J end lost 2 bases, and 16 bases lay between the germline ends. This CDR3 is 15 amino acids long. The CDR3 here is CASSPPGRIAYEQYF. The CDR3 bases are TGTGCCAGCAGTCCTCCTGGACGGATAGCCTACGAGCAGTACTTC.

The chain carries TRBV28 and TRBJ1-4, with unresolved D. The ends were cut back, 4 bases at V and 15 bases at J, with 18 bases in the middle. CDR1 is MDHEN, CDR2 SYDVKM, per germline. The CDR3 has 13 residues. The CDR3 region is CASSSRVQKKLFF. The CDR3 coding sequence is TGTGCCAGCAGTTCCCGGGTGCAGAAAAAGTTGTTTTTT.

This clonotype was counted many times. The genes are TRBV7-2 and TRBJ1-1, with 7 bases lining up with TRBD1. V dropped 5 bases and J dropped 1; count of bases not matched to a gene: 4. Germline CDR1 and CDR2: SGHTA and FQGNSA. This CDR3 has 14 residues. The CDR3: CASSGNRGNTEAFF. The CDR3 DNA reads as TGTGCCAGCAGCGGTAACAGGGGGAACACTGAAGCTTTCTTT.

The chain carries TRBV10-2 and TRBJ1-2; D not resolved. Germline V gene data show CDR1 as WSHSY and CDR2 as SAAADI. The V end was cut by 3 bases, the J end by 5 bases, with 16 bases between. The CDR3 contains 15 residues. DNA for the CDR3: TGCGCCAGCAGTGAACTCGGCAGGTTTACGTATGGCTACACCTTC. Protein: CASSELGRFTYGYTF.

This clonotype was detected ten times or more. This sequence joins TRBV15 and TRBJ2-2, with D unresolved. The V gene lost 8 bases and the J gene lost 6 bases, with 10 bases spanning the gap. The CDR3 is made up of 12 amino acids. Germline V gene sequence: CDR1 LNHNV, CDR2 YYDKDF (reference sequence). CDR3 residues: CATGDQPGELFF. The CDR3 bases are TGTGCCACCGGAGACCAGCCCGGGGAGCTGTTTTTT.

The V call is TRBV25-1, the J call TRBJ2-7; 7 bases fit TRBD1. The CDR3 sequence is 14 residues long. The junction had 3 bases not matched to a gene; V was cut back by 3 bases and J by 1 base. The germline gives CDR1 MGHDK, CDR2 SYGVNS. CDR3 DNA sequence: TGTGCCAGCAGTGAGGGGGACAGATCCTACGAGCAGTACTTC. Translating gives CASSEGDRSYEQYF.

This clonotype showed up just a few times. Here the CDR3 DNA reads TGTGCCAGCAGTTTTAGCCAGTGGGACGAGCAGTACTTC. Translated, it gives CASSFSQWDEQYF. The chain uses TRBV7-9 and TRBJ2-7, with D unresolved. Per the germline V gene, CDR1 is SEHNR and CDR2 is FQNEAQ (reference sequence). V was pared by 6 bases and J by 5 bases, with 14 bases between. The CDR3 is 13 residues long.

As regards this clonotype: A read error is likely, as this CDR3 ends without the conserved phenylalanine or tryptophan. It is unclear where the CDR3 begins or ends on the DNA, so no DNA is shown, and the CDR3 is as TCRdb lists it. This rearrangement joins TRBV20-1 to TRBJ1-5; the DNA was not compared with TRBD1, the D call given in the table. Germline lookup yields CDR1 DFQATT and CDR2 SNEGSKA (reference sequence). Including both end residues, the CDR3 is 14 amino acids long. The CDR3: CCARRGTSNQPLHI.